Below, 29 T cell receptor beta chains from the same sample are listed, as sequenced in a study of PD-1 blockade in classical Hodgkin lymphoma. All the patients suffered relapse after autologous stem cell transplantation, and brentuximab vedotin exposure differed. Method: immunoSEQ multiplex PCR; TCRdb's copy keeps in-frame clones and lacks some. The sample has around 66,000 clones, about two thirds seen once; the top ten hold approximately 9%. This specimen was peripheral blood mononuclear cells (PBMCs), taken before the second cycle of nivolumab. The receptors were gathered from a human donor with classical Hodgkin lymphoma.

The J gene is TRBJ1-1, the V gene TRBV2; tentatively, D is TRBD1 (5 bases). The CDR3 contains 15 residues. V lost 3 bases and J lost 2, with 13 bases in between. The germline CDR1 and CDR2 sequences are SNHLY and FYNNEI. The CDR3 sequence is CASSEGRRTNTEAFF. The CDR3 region has the DNA TGTGCCAGCAGTGAGGGACGGAGGACTAACACTGAAGCTTTCTTT.

Details on this clone: An end of the junction differs from the germline gene, which may be a read error. Other DNA sequences in this specimen translate into the identical CDR3. This sequence joins TRBV6-1 and TRBJ1-1; D may be TRBD1 (5 bases). This CDR3 contains 14 residues. Per the germline V gene, CDR1 is MNHNS and CDR2 is SASEGT. The CDR3 region has the DNA TGTGCCAGCAGTGAACAGGGTACGGTCGCTGAGGCTTTCTTT. Protein product: CASSEQGTVAEAFF.

CDR3 DNA: TGTGCCAGTCTCCCGACAGGAGATTATGGCTACACCTTC. It translates to CASLPTGDYGYTF. The chain is built from TRBV19 and TRBJ1-2, with a weak D call TRBD1 (6 bases). The V end was cut by 8 bases, the J end by 5 bases, with 15 bases between. CDR1 is LNHDA, CDR2 SQIVND, per germline (reference sequence). This CDR3 has 13 residues. Full variable domain (remainder filled in from reference TRBV19 and TRBJ1-2): DGGITQSPKYLFRKEGQNVTLSCEQNLNHDAMYWYRQDPGQGLRLIYYSQIVNDFQKGDIAEGYSVSREKKESFPLTVTSAQKNPTAFYLCASLPTGDYGYTFGSGTRLTVV.

The V and J genes are TRBV21-1 and TRBJ1-3; TRBD1 is the table's D call, not checked against the DNA. TRBV21-1 is tagged as a pseudogene. CDR3 size: 21 residues. As DNA, the CDR3 is TGTGCCAGCAGCAAAGCTAGGACAGGGAGCTTACGAGGGTACTCTGGAAACACCATATATTTT. Encoded protein: CASSKARTGSLRGYSGNTIYF.

The chain links TRBV27 to TRBJ2-1; 9 positions match TRBD2. V was clipped by 6 bases and J by 4 bases; unmatched bases: 4. There are 14 residues in the CDR3. Germline V lookup: CDR1 MNHEY, CDR2 SMNVEV (reference sequence). DNA for the CDR3: TGTGCCAGCAGGGCGGGGGGGGATTACAATGAGCAGTTCTTC. Its protein product is CASRAGGDYNEQFF.

This clone was seen only a few times. The V and J genes are TRBV30 and TRBJ2-5, with TRBD1 as a possible D gene (6 bases). This CDR3 spans 12 amino acids. Trimming cost V 2 bases and J 3 bases, with 7 bases left between them. Germline CDR1 and CDR2: GTSNPN and SVGIG (reference sequence). The CDR3: CAWSTGKETQYF. The CDR3 DNA sequence: TGTGCCTGGAGTACAGGGAAAGAGACCCAGTACTTC.

This rearrangement joins TRBV5-6 to TRBJ1-1; D is unresolved. Germline V gives CDR1 SGHDT, CDR2 YYEEEE. V lost 4 bases, J lost 7 bases, and 14 bases lay in between. The CDR3 contains 13 residues. CDR3 sequence reads: CASSPPTPSEAFF. The CDR3 coding sequence is TGTGCCAGCAGCCCGCCGACACCTAGTGAAGCTTTCTTT. The whole variable domain, remainder taken from reference TRBV5-6 and TRBJ1-1, is DAGVTQSPTHLIKTRGQQVTLRCSPKSGHDTVSWYQQALGQGPQFIFQYYEEEERQRGNFPDRFSGHQFPNYSSELNVNALLLGDSALYLCASSPPTPSEAFFGQGTRLTVV.

This clone was seen only a few times. The chain is built from TRBV9 and TRBJ1-1; tentatively, D is TRBD1 (6 bases). The CDR3 runs to 14 residues. V gave up 0 bases and J gave up 1 base, with 7 bases separating them. Germline values: CDR1 SGDLS, CDR2 YYNGEE. The CDR3 loop reads CASSVEGQNTEAFF. CDR3 coding DNA: TGTGCCAGCAGCGTAGAGGGACAGAACACTGAAGCTTTCTTT.

The V and J genes are TRBV5-1 and TRBJ2-1, with D uncertain. Trimming took off 4 bases at V and 4 bases at J, with 12 bases between the two ends. This CDR3 comprises 14 residues. Germline lookup yields CDR1 SGHRS and CDR2 YFSETQ. CDR3 amino acids: CASSLSGSYNEQFF. CDR3 in DNA: TGCGCCAGCAGCCTGTCCGGATCGTACAATGAGCAGTTCTTC.

The chain is built from TRBV5-5 and TRBJ2-3, with 7 bases that match TRBD2. V gave up 0 bases and J gave up 0 bases; unmatched junction bases: 4. The V gene's germline CDR1 is SGHKS and CDR2 YYEKEE (reference sequence). The CDR3 is 16 amino acids. Written as DNA, the CDR3 is TGTGCCAGCAGCTTGGGACTAGCACCTAGCACAGATACGCAGTATTTT. Translating it yields CASSLGLAPSTDTQYF.

The chain couples TRBV9 to TRBJ2-7; TRBD1 matches 10 bases. Germline V lookup: CDR1 SGDLS, CDR2 YYNGEE. This CDR3 spans 16 amino acids. V dropped 2 bases and J dropped 2; count of bases not matched to a gene: 7. In nucleotides, the CDR3 is TGTGCCAGCAGCGTTAGAGGGGACAGGGGCACCTACGAGCAGTACTTC. Translating it yields CASSVRGDRGTYEQYF.

This clone was seen a few times. J is TRBJ2-1 and V is TRBV19; D call uncertain. Trimming cost V 5 bases and J 7 bases, with 6 bases left between them. Germline assignment: CDR1 LNHDA and CDR2 SQIVND (reference sequence). CDR3 length: 11 residues. CDR3 region: CASSLRNEQFF. For the CDR3, the DNA is TGTGCCAGTAGTTTGAGGAATGAGCAGTTCTTC.

The rearrangement joins TRBV18 to TRBJ2-1, with D perhaps matching TRBD2 (5 bases). CDR3 length: 11 residues. The germline V gene encodes CDR1 KGHSH and CDR2 LQKENI. Trimming shortened V by 8 bases and J by 8 bases, and 10 bases separated the two germline ends. CDR3 nucleotide sequence: TGTGCCAGCGCTCCGGGGTATGAGCAGTTCTTC. This gives the protein CASAPGYEQFF.

Turning to this clone: Other DNA sequences in the same sample also yield this CDR3. Here the CDR3 reads CASRSTDTQYF. Here the CDR3 DNA reads TGCGCCAGCAGAAGTACAGATACGCAGTATTTT. The gene calls are TRBV5-1 and TRBJ2-3; D is unresolved. Trimming took off 5 bases at V and 3 bases at J, with 4 bases between the two ends. Germline lookup yields CDR1 SGHRS and CDR2 YFSETQ. The CDR3 totals 11 residues.

The chain recombines TRBV2 with TRBJ1-4, with TRBD1 matching 8 bases. This CDR3 is 14 amino acids long. From germline, CDR1 is SNHLY and CDR2 FYNNEI. V lost 6 bases and J lost 7; bases outside the gene matches: 7. The CDR3 loop is CASRTGARGEKLFF. For the CDR3, the DNA is TGTGCCAGCAGGACAGGGGCCCGGGGTGAAAAACTGTTTTTT.

The chain combines TRBV11-2 with TRBJ2-2, with 8 bases that match TRBD2. Germline V gene sequence: CDR1 SGHAT, CDR2 FQNNGV. The ends lost 0 bases at V and 1 base at J; junction bases unmatched: 4. The CDR3 is 17 residues long. CDR3 amino acids: CASSLELLAGNTGELFF. The CDR3 DNA reads TGTGCCAGCAGCTTAGAGTTGCTAGCGGGGAACACCGGGGAGCTGTTTTTT.

This clone was found once. The chain joins TRBV11-2 to TRBJ1-4; no reliable D call. CDR1 and CDR2 from the germline V gene are SGHAT and FQNNGV. V lost 5 bases and J 0 bases, leaving 10 bases between the germline ends. The CDR3 contains 15 residues. CDR3 in amino acids: CASSLQQSTNEKLFF. The CDR3 DNA reads TGTGCCAGCAGCCTACAACAGTCAACTAATGAAAAACTGTTTTTT.

This clone was observed a handful of times. This chain links TRBV7-3 with TRBJ1-1; TRBD1 agrees at 10 bases. This CDR3 is built from 19 residues. Germline V lookup: CDR1 SGHTA, CDR2 FQGTGA. J lost 1 base, V lost 4 bases, and 15 bases had no gene match. Written as DNA, the CDR3 is TGTGCCAGCAGCTCCGGGCGGAGGACAGGGGGACTTAGGAACACTGAAGCTTTCTTT. This sequence encodes CASSSGRRTGGLRNTEAFF.

A few counts support this clone. The V and J genes are TRBV7-2 and TRBJ2-7, with D uncertain. The CDR3 runs to 13 residues. Trimming shortened V by 5 bases and J by 7 bases, and 15 bases separated the two germline ends. CDR1 and CDR2 from the germline V gene are SGHTA and FQGNSA. The CDR3 DNA sequence: TGTGCCAGCAGCGTCGGGCCCGACCGGGAGCAGTACTTC. It translates to CASSVGPDREQYF.

This rearrangement joins TRBV7-6 to TRBJ2-7, with D maybe TRBD1 (5 bases). The CDR3 loop spans 15 amino acids. Germline-derived CDR1 and CDR2 are SGHVS and FNYEAQ. The V gene lost 5 bases and the J gene lost 2 bases, with 16 bases spanning the gap. CDR3 DNA: TGTGCCAGCAGCCGCTTTGAAGACAGCGCCTACGAGCAGTACTTC. Its translation: CASSRFEDSAYEQYF.

V and J are TRBV6-1 and TRBJ1-1; no clear D. Germline values: CDR1 MNHNS, CDR2 SASEGT. The CDR3 has 15 amino acids. The V gene lost 6 bases and the J gene lost 5 bases, with 19 bases spanning the gap. The CDR3 nucleotides read TGTGCCAGCAGAAATGCGCTAGGGAAGGATACTGAAGCTTTCTTT. The encoded protein is CASRNALGKDTEAFF.

The J gene is TRBJ2-1, the V gene TRBV28, with TRBD2 matching 9 bases. Germline assignment: CDR1 MDHEN and CDR2 SYDVKM. After removal of 5 bases from V and 8 bases from J, the junction contained 10 bases not matched to a gene. This CDR3 contains 15 residues. CDR3 sequence: CASSISGTSIHEQFF. CDR3 nucleotides: TGTGCCAGCAGTATATCGGGGACTAGCATCCATGAGCAGTTCTTC.

The gene calls are TRBV28 and TRBJ1-1; the match to TRBD1 covers 9 bases. There are 15 residues in the CDR3. CDR1 and CDR2 from the germline V gene are MDHEN and SYDVKM. The V segment lost 4 bases and the J segment 3 bases; nucleotides outside the gene matches: 6. For the CDR3, the DNA is TGTGCCAGCAGTTCCCCTAGACAGGGGGACACTGAAGCTTTCTTT. Its translation is CASSSPRQGDTEAFF.

The V gene is TRBV7-9, the J gene TRBJ1-1; weak D call: TRBD1 (6 bases). CDR1 and CDR2 from the germline V gene are SEHNR and FQNEAQ (reference sequence). The CDR3 has 13 residues. V shed 7 bases and J shed 0 bases, with 9 bases lying between them. CDR3 residues: CASTGVLNTEAFF. In nucleotides, the CDR3 is TGTGCCAGCACAGGGGTTTTGAACACTGAAGCTTTCTTT.

This sequence joins TRBV7-2 and TRBJ1-2, with a tentative D call TRBD1 (5 bases). The length of the CDR3 is 14 residues. Deletions cut 8 bases from V and 6 bases from J, with 19 bases between. The germline V gene has CDR1 SGHTA and CDR2 FQGNSA. CDR3 region: CASGLGGGRHGYTF. CDR3 sequence (DNA): TGTGCCAGCGGGCTGGGCGGGGGTCGACATGGCTACACCTTC.

For this clone: A read error may produce the germline difference seen at one junction end. The V call is TRBV29-1, the J call TRBJ2-7, with 8 bases matching TRBD2. The germline CDR1 and CDR2 sequences are SQVTM and ANQGSEA. CDR3 length: 8 residues. The CDR3 nucleotides read TGCAGCGTCCCGGGGGGGCACTTC. Its translation: CSVPGGHF.

The genes are TRBV11-1 and TRBJ1-1, with no clear D. The CDR3 sequence is 15 residues long. Germline CDR1 SGHAT, CDR2 FQDESV (reference sequence). V was trimmed by 1 base and J by 0 bases, leaving 9 bases between them. CDR3 coding DNA: TGTGCCAGCAGCTTAGAAAGCCCCATGAACACTGAAGCTTTCTTT. Protein product: CASSLESPMNTEAFF.

This rearrangement joins TRBV7-9 to TRBJ2-5, with TRBD2 identical over 9 bases. The DNA end is a closer match to TRBJ2-7, so the J assignment may be wrong. CDR3 length: 13 amino acids. Germline CDR1 reads SEHNR; CDR2 reads FQNEAQ (reference sequence). This CDR3 reads CASNLAGTYEQYF. The CDR3 DNA is TGTGCCAGCAACCTAGCGGGGACCTACGAGCAGTACTTC.

The V gene is TRBV11-2, the J gene TRBJ2-5, with D perhaps matching TRBD1 (5 bases). Trimming removed 4 bases at V and 5 bases at J, with 20 bases between. The CDR3 is 16 residues long. Germline-derived CDR1 and CDR2 are SGHAT and FQNNGV. The chain's CDR3 is CASSSKGQGPPETQYF. The CDR3 nucleotides are TGTGCCAGCAGCTCAAAGGGCCAGGGCCCCCCGGAGACCCAGTACTTC. The variable domain in full, completed from reference TRBV11-2 and TRBJ2-5, reads EAGVAQSPRYKIIEKRQSVAFWCNPISGHATLYWYQQILGQGPKLLIQFQNNGVVDDSQLPKDRFSAERLKGVDSTLKIQPAKLEDSAVYLCASSSKGQGPPETQYFGPGTRLLVL.